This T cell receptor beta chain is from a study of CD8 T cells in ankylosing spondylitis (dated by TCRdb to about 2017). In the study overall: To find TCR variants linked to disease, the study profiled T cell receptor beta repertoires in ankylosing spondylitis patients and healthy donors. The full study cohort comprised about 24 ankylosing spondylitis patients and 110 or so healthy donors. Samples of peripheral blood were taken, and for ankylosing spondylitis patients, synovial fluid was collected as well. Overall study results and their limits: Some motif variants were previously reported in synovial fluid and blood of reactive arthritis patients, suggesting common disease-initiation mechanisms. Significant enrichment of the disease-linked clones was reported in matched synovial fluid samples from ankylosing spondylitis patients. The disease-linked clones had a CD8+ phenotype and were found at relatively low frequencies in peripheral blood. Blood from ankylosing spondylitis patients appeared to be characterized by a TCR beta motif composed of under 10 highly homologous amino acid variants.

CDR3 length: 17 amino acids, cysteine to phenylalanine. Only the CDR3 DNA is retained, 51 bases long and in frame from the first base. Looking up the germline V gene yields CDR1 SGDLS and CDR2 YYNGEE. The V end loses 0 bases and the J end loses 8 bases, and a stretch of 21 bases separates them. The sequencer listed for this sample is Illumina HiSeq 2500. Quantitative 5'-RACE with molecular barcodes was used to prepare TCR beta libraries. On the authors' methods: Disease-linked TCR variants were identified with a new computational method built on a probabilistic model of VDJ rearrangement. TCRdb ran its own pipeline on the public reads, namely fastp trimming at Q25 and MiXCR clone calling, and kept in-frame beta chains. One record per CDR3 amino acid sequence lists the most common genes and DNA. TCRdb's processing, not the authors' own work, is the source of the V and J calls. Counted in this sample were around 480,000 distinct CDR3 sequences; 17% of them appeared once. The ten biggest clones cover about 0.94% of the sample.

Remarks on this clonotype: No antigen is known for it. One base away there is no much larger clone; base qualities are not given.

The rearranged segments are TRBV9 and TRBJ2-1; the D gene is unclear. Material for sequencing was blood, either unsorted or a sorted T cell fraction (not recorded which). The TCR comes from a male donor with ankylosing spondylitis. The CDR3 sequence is CASSVAETIPYVDEQFF. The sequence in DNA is TGTGCCAGCAGCGTAGCTGAAACAATTCCTTACGTCGATGAGCAGTTCTTC.